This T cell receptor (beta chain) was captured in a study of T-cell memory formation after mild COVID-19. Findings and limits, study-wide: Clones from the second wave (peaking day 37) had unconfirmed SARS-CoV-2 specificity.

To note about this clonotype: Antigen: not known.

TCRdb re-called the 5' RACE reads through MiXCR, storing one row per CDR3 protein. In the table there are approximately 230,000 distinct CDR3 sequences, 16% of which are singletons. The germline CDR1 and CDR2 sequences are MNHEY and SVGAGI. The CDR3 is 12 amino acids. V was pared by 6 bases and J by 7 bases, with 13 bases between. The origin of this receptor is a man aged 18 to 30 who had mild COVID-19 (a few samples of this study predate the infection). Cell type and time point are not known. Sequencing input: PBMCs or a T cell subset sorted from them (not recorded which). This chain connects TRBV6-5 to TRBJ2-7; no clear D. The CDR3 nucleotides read TGTGCCAGCAGCAGGCACAGAAAAGAGCAGTACTTC. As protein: CASSRHRKEQYF.